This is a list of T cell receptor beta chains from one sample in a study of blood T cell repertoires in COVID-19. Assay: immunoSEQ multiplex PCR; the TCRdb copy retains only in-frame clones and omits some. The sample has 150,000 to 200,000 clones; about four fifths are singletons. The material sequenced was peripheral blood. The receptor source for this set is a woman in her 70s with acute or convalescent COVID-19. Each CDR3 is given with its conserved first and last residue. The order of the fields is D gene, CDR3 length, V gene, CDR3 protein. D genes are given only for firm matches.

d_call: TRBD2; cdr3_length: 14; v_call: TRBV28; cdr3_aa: CASSSRLAGETQYF
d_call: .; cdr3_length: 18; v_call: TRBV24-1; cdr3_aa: CATSDLAGWEANTGELFF
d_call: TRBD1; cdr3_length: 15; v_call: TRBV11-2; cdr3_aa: CASSLGYRGTVEAFF
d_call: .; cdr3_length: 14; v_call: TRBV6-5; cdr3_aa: CASSRGSGANVLTF
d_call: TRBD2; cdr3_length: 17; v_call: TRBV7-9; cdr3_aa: CASSRRVLAGGTDTQYF
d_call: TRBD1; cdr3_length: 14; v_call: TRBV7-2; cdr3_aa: CASSSDRGGYGYTF
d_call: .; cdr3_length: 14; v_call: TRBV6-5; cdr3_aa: CASSQGPANYGYTF
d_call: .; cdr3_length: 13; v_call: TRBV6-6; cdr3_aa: CASSYPTVYEQYF
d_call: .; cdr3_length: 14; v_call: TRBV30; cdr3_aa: CAWTPGGMTGGYTF
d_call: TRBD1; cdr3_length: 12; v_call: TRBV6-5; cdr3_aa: CASGGQFYEQYF
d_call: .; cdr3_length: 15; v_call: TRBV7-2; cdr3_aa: CASSLDAGAVYEQYF
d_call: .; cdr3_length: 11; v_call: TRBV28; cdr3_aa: CASSGVNEQFF
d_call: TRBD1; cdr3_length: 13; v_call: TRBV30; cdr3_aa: CAWSGGQVETQYF
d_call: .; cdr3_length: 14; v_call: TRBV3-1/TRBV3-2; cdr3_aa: CASSRGFEGNTIYF
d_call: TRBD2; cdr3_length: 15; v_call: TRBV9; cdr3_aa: CASSPTSGGTDTQYF
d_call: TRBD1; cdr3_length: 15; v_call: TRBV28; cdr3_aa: CASRRTGAGDYGYTF
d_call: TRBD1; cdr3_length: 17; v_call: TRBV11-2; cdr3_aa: CASSLDGTGLLNYGYTF
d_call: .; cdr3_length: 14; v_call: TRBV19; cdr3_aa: CASSNGVSYNEQFF
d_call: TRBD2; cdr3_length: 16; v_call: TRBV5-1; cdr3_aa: CASSLALAGGPYEQYF
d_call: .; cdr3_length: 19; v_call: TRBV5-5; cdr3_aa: CASSLGLGLGRQRGNTIYF
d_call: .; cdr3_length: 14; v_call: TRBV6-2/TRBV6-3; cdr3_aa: CASSYEYSNQPQHF
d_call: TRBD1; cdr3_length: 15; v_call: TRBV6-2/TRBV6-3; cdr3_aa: CASSYFDRGSNEQFF
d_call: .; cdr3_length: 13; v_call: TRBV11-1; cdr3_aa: CASSLGVRDGYTF
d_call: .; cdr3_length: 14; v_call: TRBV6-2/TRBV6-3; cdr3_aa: CASSPGGYTVGYTF
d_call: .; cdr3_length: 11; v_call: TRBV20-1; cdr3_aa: CSAQSFYEQYF
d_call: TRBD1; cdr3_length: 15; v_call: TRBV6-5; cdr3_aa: CASSYTQGAEETQYF
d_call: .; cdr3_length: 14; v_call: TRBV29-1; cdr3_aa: CSVASTAGTDTQYF
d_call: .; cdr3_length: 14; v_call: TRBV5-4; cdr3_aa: CASSLVGEAYEQYF
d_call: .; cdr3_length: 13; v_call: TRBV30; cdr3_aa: CAWAYDSLYGYTF
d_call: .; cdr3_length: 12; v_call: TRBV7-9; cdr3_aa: CASSLVTSEQYF
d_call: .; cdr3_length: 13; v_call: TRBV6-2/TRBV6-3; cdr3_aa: CASSYLLAETQYF
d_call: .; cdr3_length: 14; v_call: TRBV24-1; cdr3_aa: CATSGLSFGETQYF
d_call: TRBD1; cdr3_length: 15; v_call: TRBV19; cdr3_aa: CASTSGTGGSGELFF
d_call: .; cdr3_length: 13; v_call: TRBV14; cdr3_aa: CASTANTNTEAFF
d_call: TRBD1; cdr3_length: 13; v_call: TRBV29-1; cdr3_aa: CSVEGQGALEQYF
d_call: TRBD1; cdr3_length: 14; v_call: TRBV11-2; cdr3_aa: CASSVEQGDYGYTF
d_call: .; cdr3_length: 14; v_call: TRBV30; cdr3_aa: CAWSIMLGDEKLFF
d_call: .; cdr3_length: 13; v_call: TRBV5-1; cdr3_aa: CASSRQQNTEAFF
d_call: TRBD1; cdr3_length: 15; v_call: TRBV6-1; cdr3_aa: CASSDHGQGRTEAFF
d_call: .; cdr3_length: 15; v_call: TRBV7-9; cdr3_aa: CASRQGAMSGSPLHF
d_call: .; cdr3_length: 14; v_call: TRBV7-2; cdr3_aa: CASSLGEGMSGYTF
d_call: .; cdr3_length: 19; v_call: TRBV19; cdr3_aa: CASSPASLSGRGLNYGYTF
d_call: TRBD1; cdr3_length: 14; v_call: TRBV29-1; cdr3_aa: CSVEGTGRGETQYF
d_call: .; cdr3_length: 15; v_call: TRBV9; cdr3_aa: CASSVAGLGTGELFF
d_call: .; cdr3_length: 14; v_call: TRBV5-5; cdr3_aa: CASSLEEVGETQYF